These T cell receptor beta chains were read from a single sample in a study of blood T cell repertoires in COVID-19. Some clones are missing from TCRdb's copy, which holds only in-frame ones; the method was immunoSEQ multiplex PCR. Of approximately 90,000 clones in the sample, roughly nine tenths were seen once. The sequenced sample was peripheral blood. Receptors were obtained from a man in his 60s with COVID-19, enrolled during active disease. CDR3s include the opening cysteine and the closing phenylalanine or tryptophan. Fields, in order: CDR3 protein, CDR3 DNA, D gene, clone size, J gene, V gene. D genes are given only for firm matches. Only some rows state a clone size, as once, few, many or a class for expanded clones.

CASSTGQGSYGYTF TGTGCCAGTAGTACCGGACAGGGAAGCTATGGCTACACCTTC TRBD1 once TRBJ1-2 TRBV19
CASRHRGLGYTF TGTGCCTCCCGACACAGGGGTTTAGGCTACACCTTC TRBD1 NA TRBJ1-2 TRBV27
CASSFSSSRLAGVADTQYF TGTGCCAGCAGTTTTTCGAGCTCCCGACTAGCGGGAGTGGCAGATACGCAGTATTTT TRBD2 NA TRBJ2-3 TRBV27
CASSVTGNQETQYF TGTGCCAGCAGCGTGACAGGGAACCAAGAGACCCAGTACTTC TRBD1 NA TRBJ2-5 TRBV11-3
CASSRGLNYGYTF TGTGCCAGCAGCCGGGGTCTTAACTATGGCTACACCTTC NA NA TRBJ1-2 TRBV12-3/TRBV12-4
CASSPQVRGNFTNEKLFF TGTGCCAGCAGCCCCCAAGTGAGAGGGAATTTCACTAATGAAAAACTGTTTTTT NA NA TRBJ1-4 TRBV21-1
CASSSWDRGNTEAFF TGTGCCAGCAGTTCCTGGGACAGGGGGAACACTGAAGCTTTCTTT TRBD1 NA TRBJ1-1 TRBV28
CATSPRPRQEADTQYF TGTGCCACCAGCCCCCGGCCTAGACAGGAGGCTGATACGCAGTATTTT NA NA TRBJ2-3 TRBV15
CASSHTHEQYF TGTGCCAGCAGCCATACTCACGAGCAGTACTTC NA few TRBJ2-7 TRBV3-1/TRBV3-2
CASSLRRTGGNTIYF TGTGCCAGCAGTTTGAGAAGGACAGGCGGAAACACCATATATTTT TRBD1 NA TRBJ1-3 TRBV28
CASSPGGLKGNEQFF TGCGCCAGCAGCCCAGGGGGCTTAAAAGGCAATGAGCAGTTCTTC TRBD1 NA TRBJ2-1 TRBV5-1
CAWSWSGSYEQYF TGTGCCTGGAGTTGGAGCGGGAGTTACGAGCAGTACTTC TRBD2 NA TRBJ2-7 TRBV30
CASSLRTVEGATIYF TGTGCCAGCAGCCTAAGGACAGTGGAAGGGGCCACCATATATTTT NA NA TRBJ1-3 TRBV7-8
CASSVLAGGPNEQFF TGTGCCAGCAGCGTACTAGCGGGAGGGCCCAATGAGCAGTTCTTC TRBD2 NA TRBJ2-1 TRBV7-6
CAIQDRVDQPQHF TGTGCCATCCAGGACAGGGTCGATCAGCCCCAGCATTTT TRBD1 NA TRBJ1-5 TRBV10-3
CAISVDRASNQPQHF TGTGCCATCAGCGTTGACAGGGCTAGCAATCAGCCCCAGCATTTT TRBD1 NA TRBJ1-5 TRBV10-3